This TCR beta chain came from a study of beta chain features in type 1 diabetes. Study findings and constraints: Patients' naive, central memory and Treg TCRB repertoires seemed closer to one another than those of healthy donors. All four CD4+ subsets from Type 1 diabetes patients carried moderately but significantly shorter TCRB CDR3s. Overrepresentation of cells with high TCR expression could result from cDNA sequencing.

This CDR3 is 16 amino acids long. V trimming: 6 bases; J trimming: 7 bases; junction bases outside the gene matches: 13. CDR1 is ENHRY, CDR2 SYGVKD, per germline. Expressed TCRB transcripts were sequenced, since all the RNA that had been isolated was reverse transcribed. This table comes from immunoSEQ multiplex PCR, and its TCRdb copy is limited to in-frame clones, with some not included. The data hold 850,000 to 900,000 clones, with around a sixth observed a single time. With regard to this clone: Its antigen is as yet unknown.

The source material was naive CD4+ T cells from blood. The origin of this receptor is a woman between 18 and 29 years old in good health. V is TRBV10-3 and J is TRBJ2-1; TRBD2 matches at 9 bases. CDR3 nucleotides: TGTGCCATCAGGGCATCAGGGTTAGCGGGGGATAATGAGCAGTTCTTC. Protein product: CAIRASGLAGDNEQFF.